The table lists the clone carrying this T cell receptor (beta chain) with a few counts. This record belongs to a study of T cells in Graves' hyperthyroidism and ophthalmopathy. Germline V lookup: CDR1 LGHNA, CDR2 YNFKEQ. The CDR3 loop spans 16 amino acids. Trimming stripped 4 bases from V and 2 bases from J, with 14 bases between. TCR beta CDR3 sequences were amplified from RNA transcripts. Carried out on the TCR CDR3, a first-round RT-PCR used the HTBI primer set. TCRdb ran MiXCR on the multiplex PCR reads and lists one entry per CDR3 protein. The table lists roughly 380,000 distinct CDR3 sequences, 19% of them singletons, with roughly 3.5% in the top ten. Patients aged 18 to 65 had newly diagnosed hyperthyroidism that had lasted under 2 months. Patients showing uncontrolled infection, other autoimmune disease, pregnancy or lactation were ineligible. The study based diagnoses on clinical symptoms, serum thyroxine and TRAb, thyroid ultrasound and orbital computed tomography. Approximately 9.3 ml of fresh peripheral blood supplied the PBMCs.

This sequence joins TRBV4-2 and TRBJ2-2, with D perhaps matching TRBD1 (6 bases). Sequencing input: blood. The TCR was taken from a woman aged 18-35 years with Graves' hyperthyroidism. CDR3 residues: CASSLRDTLNTGELFF. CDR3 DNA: TGTGCCAGCAGCCTCCGGGACACCCTCAACACCGGGGAGCTGTTTTTT.